This T cell receptor beta chain was identified in a study of OX40 agonist ivuxolimab in advanced cancers. Study-wide background: Partial responses were seen in three patients, one with hepatocellular carcinoma and two with cutaneous melanoma.

Study-wide results and caveats: Low normalized clonal expansion also occurred in some nonresponding patients. On average, CD8+ T cells showed a greater number of expanded clones than CD4+. CD4+ and CD8+ blood T cells expanded clonally by week 6 at 0.1 to 3.0 mg/kg.

Some clones are missing from TCRdb's copy, which holds only in-frame ones; the method was immunoSEQ multiplex PCR. The table lists under 70,000 clones, about 93% of them singletons. Of note for this clone: Its antigen is undetermined.

The sequence was obtained from an adult with an advanced solid tumor such as melanoma, head and neck, liver or kidney cancer. The sequencing here drew on CD4+ or CD8+ T cells sorted from blood, taken in a trial of the OX40 agonist ivuxolimab.

CDR3 amino acids: CASSLDRVGTEAFF. The CDR3 DNA is TGTGCCAGTAGCCTCGACAGGGTGGGCACTGAAGCTTTCTTT. This chain joins TRBV19 and TRBJ1-1; 7 nucleotides agree with TRBD1. Germline-derived CDR1 and CDR2 are LNHDA and SQIVND (reference sequence). J was trimmed by 4 bases and V by 6 bases; bases with no gene match: 8. CDR3 size: 14 residues.